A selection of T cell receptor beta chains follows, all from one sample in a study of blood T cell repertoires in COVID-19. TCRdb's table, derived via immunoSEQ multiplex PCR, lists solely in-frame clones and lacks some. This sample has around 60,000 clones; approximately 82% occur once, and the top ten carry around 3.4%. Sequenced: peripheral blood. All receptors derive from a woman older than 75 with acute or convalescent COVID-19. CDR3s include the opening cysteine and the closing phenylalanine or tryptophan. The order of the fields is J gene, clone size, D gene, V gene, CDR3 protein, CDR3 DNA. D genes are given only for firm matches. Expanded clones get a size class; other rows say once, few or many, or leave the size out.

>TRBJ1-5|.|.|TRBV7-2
CASSLSGQNNQPQHF
TGTGCCAGCAGCTTAAGCGGACAGAACAATCAGCCCCAGCATTTT
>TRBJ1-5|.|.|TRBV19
CASEQGNQPQHF
TGTGCCAGTGAACAGGGAAATCAGCCCCAGCATTTT
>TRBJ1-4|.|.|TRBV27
CASANIEGRVEKLFF
TGTGCCAGTGCCAATATCGAGGGAAGGGTTGAAAAACTGTTTTTT
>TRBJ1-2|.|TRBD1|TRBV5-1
CASSLIGGQGSYGYTF
TGCGCCAGCAGCCTCATCGGCGGACAGGGCAGCTATGGCTACACCTTC
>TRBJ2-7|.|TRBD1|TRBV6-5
CASSPRTGGKYF
TGTGCCAGCAGCCCAAGGACAGGGGGGAAGTACTTC
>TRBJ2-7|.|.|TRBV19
CASSMTGFSYEQYF
TGTGCCAGTTCAATGACAGGCTTTTCCTACGAGCAGTACTTC
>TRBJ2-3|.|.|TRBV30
CAWRERGRWQYF
TGTGCCTGGAGGGAAAGAGGGCGGTGGCAGTATTTT
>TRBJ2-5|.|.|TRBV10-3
CAISDWEGVVQETQYF
TGTGCCATCAGTGATTGGGAGGGGGTCGTCCAAGAGACCCAGTACTTC
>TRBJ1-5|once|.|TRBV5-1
CASSPGGEEHQPQHF
TGCGCCAGCAGCCCTGGAGGGGAGGAGCATCAGCCCCAGCATTTT
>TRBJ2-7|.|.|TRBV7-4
CASTLWGESYEQYF
TGTGCCAGCACCCTATGGGGGGAATCCTACGAGCAGTACTTC
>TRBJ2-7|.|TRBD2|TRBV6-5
CASSPTSGNYEQYF
TGTGCCAGCAGTCCCACTAGCGGGAACTACGAGCAGTACTTC
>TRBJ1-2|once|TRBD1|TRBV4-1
CASSQDRVLNYGYTF
TGCGCCAGCAGCCAGGACAGGGTTCTTAACTATGGCTACACCTTC
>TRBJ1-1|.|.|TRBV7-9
CASSRENTEAFF
TGTGCCAGCAGCCGGGAGAACACTGAAGCTTTCTTT
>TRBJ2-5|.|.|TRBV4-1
CASSPTSSGVQETQYF
TGCGCCAGCAGCCCCACCTCTTCAGGGGTCCAAGAGACCCAGTACTTC
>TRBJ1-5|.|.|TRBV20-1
CSASTGGVGQPQHF
TGCAGTGCTAGTACGGGGGGGGTTGGTCAGCCCCAGCATTTT
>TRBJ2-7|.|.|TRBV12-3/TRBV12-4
CASSLSVPYEQYF
TGTGCCAGCAGTTTATCTGTTCCCTACGAGCAGTACTTC
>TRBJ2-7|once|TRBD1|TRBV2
CASRGQASYEQYF
TGTGCCAGCAGAGGACAGGCCTCCTACGAGCAGTACTTC
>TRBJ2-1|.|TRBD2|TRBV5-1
CASSLRSGGAYNEQFF
TGCGCCAGCAGCTTGAGGAGCGGGGGGGCATACAATGAGCAGTTCTTC
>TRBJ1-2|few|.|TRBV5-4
CASSLGASYGYTF
TGTGCCAGCAGCTTGGGGGCCTCCTATGGCTACACCTTC
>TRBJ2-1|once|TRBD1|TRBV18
CASSPRQGNYNEQFF
TGTGCCAGCTCACCTAGACAGGGGAACTACAATGAGCAGTTCTTC
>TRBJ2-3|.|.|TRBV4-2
CASSQVPGGTDTQYF
TGTGCCAGCAGCCAAGTCCCGGGGGGCACAGATACGCAGTATTTT
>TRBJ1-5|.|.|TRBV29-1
CSVRSAGDQPQHF
TGCAGCGTTCGGTCCGCCGGGGATCAGCCCCAGCATTTT
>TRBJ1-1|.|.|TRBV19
CASSISGYRRNTEAFF
TGTGCCAGTAGTATTTCCGGGTACAGGCGGAACACTGAAGCTTTCTTT
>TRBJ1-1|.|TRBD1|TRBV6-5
CASSYWDSASEAFF
TGTGCCAGCAGTTACTGGGACAGTGCCTCTGAAGCTTTCTTT
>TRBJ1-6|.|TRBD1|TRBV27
CASSDREVDNSPLHF
TGTGCCAGCAGTGACAGGGAGGTGGATAATTCACCCCTCCACTTT
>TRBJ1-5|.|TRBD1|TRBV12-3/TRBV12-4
CASSLGQGQPQHF
TGTGCCAGCAGTTTGGGACAGGGGCAGCCCCAGCATTTT
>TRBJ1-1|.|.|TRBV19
CASSIRENTEAFF
TGTGCCAGTAGTATAAGAGAAAACACTGAAGCTTTCTTT
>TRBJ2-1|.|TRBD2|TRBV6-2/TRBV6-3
CASSPRTRNNEQFF
TGTGCCAGCAGTCCACGGACTAGGAACAATGAGCAGTTCTTC
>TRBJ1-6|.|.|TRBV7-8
CASSPTQANSPLHF
TGTGCCAGCAGCCCTACCCAGGCCAATTCACCCCTCCACTTT
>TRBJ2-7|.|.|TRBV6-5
CASSTPGTYEQYF
TGTGCCAGCAGTACCCCGGGGACCTACGAGCAGTACTTC
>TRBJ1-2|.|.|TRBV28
CASSPRGNYGYTF
TGTGCCAGCAGCCCCAGGGGTAACTATGGCTACACCTTC
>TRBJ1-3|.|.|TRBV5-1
CASSLAGPGNTIYF
TGCGCCAGCAGCTTGGCTGGGCCTGGAAACACCATATATTTT
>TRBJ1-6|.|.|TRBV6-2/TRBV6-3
CASSPQRSGGSSPLHF
TGTGCCAGCAGCCCCCAGAGGTCGGGGGGTAGTTCACCCCTCCACTTT
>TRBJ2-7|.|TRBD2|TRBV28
CASSLSRKGGTSPYEQYF
TGTGCCAGCAGTTTGAGTCGGAAAGGGGGGACTAGCCCCTACGAGCAGTACTTC
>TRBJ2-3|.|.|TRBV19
CASREARKTDTQYF
TGTGCCAGTAGAGAAGCGCGGAAGACAGATACGCAGTATTTT
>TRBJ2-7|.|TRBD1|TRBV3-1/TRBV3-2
CASSFRTGAYEQYF
TGTGCCAGCAGTTTTCGGACAGGGGCGTACGAGCAGTACTTC
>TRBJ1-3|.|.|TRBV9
CASSVYGSGNTIYF
TGTGCCAGCAGCGTATACGGCTCTGGAAACACCATATATTTT
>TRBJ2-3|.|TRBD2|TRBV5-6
CASSSARLAGVVVTQYF
TGTGCCAGCAGCTCTGCCCGACTAGCGGGAGTGGTTGTTACGCAGTATTTT
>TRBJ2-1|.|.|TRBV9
CASSALTDYNEQFF
TGTGCCAGCAGCGCTCTGACAGATTACAATGAGCAGTTCTTC
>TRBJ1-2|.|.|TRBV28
CASRLRSSSRGYGYTF
TGTGCCAGCAGGCTCAGGTCCAGCTCCAGGGGCTATGGCTACACCTTC
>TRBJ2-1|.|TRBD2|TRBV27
CASSSRLAGNEQFF
TGTGCCAGCAGTTCCCGACTAGCGGGCAATGAGCAGTTCTTC
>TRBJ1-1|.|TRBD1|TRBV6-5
CASSYFTGTGDRAFF
TGTGCCAGCAGTTACTTTACCGGGACAGGGGATAGAGCTTTCTTT
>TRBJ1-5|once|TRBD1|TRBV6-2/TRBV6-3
CASSVTGGNQPQHF
TGTGCCAGCAGTGTCACAGGGGGCAATCAGCCCCAGCATTTT
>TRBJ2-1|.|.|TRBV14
CASSLRDNYNEQFF
TGTGCCAGCAGCCTCCGGGACAACTACAATGAGCAGTTCTTC
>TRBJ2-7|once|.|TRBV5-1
CASSLEWSADEQYF
TGCGCCAGCAGCTTGGAATGGAGTGCCGACGAGCAGTACTTC
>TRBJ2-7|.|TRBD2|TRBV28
CASNLGGGMEQYF
TGTGCCAGCAATTTGGGCGGGGGTATGGAGCAGTACTTC
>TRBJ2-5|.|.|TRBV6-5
CASGRNRETQYF
TGTGCCAGCGGGCGAAATAGAGAGACCCAGTACTTC
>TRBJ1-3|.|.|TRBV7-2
CASSLVASFGNTIYF
TGTGCCAGCAGCTTAGTGGCCTCCTTTGGAAACACCATATATTTT
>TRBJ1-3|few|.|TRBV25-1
CASSERSSGTSGNTIYF
TGTGCCAGCAGTGAGAGAAGCTCGGGTACCTCTGGAAACACCATATATTTT
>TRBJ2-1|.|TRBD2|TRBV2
CASTWRGTSYNEQFF
TGTGCCAGCACGTGGCGGGGGACTTCCTACAATGAGCAGTTCTTC
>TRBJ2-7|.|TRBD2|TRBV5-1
CASSPGTAGGLEQYF
TGCGCCAGCAGCCCAGGGACAGCGGGAGGGCTCGAGCAGTACTTC